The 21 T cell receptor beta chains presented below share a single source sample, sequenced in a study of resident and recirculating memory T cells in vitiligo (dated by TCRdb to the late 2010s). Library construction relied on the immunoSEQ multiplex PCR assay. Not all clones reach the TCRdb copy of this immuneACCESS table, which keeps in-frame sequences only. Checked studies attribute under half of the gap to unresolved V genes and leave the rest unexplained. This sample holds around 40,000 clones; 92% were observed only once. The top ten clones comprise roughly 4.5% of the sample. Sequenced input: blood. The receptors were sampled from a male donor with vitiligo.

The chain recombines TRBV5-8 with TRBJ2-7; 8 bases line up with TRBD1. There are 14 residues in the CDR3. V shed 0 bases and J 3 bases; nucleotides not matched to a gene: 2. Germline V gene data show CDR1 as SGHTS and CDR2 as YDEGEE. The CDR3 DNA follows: TGTGCCAGCAGCTTGGGACAGGGGATCTACGAGCAGTACTTC. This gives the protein CASSLGQGIYEQYF.

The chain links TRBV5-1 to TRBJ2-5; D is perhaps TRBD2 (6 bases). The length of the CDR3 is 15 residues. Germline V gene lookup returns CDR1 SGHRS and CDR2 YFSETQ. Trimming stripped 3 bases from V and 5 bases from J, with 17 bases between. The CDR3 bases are TGCGCCAGCAGCTCCTCGGGGGAGTTTGGTGAGACCCAGTACTTC. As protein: CASSSSGEFGETQYF.

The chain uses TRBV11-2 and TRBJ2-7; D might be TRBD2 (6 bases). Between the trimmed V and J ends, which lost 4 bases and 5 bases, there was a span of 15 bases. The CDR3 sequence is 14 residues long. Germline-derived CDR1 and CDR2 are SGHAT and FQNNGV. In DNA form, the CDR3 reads TGTGCCAGCAGCTCGATAGGAGGGCGGAACGAGCAGTACTTC. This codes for CASSSIGGRNEQYF.

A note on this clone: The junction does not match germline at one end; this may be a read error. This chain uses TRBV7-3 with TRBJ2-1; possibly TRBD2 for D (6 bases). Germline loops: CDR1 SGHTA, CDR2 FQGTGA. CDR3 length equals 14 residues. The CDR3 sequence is CASSLGGLLNQQFF. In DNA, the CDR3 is TGTGCCAGCAGCTTAGGGGGACTCCTCAATCAGCAGTTCTTC.

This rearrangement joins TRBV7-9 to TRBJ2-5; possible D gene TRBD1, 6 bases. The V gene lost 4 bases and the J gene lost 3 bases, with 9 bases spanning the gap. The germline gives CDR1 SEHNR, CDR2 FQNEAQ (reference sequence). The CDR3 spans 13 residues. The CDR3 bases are TGTGCCAGCAGCTCTACAGGGAAAGAGACCCAGTACTTC. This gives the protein CASSSTGKETQYF.

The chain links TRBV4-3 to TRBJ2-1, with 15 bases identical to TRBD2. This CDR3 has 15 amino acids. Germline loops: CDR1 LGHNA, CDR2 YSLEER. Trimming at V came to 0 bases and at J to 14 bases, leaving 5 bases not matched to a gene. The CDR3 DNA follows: TGCGCCAGCAGCCAAGAAGGGACTAGCGGGGGGCAAAAGTTCTTC. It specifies CASSQEGTSGGQKFF.

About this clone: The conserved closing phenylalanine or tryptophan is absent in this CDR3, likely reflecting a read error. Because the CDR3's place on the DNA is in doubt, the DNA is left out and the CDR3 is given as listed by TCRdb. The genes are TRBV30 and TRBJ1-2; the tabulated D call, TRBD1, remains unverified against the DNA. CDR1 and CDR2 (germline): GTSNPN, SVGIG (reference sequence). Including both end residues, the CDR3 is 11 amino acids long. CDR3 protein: CAWSRGLVQGL.

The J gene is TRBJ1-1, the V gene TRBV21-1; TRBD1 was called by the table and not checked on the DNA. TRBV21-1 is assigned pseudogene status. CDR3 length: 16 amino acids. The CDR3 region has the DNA TGTGCCAGCAGCAACCCCTCGCAGGGCAGTTACACTGAAGCTTTCTTT. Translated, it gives CASSNPSQGSYTEAFF.

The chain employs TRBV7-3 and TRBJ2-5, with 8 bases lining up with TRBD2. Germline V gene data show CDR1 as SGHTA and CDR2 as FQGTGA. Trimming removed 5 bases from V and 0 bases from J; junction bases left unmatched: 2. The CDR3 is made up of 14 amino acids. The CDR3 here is CASSISGDQETQYF. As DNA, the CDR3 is TGTGCCAGCAGCATTAGCGGGGACCAAGAGACCCAGTACTTC.

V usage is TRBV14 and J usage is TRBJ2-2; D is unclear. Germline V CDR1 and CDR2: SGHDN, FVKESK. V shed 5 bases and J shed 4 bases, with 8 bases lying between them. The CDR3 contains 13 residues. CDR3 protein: CASSDGLTGELFF. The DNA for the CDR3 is TGTGCCAGCAGCGATGGGCTCACCGGGGAGCTGTTTTTT.

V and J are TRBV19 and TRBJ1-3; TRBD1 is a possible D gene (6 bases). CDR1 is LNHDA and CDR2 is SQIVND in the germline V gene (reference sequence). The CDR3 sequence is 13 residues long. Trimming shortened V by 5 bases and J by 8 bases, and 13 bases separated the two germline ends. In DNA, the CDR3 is TGTGCCAGTAGTGCTCGGACAGTAGACACCATATATTTT. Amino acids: CASSARTVDTIYF.

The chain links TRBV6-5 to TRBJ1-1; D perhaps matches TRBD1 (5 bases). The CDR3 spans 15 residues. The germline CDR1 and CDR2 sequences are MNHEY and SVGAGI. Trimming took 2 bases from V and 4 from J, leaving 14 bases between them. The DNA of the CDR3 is TGTGCCAGCAGTTACGACGTCGGGGGGTCCACTGAAGCTTTCTTT. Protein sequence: CASSYDVGGSTEAFF.

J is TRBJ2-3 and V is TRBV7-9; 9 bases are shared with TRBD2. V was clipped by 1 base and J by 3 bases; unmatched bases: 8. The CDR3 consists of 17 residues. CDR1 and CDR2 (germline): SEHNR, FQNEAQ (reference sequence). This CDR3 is CASSLGVAGGRTDTQYF. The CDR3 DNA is TGTGCCAGCAGCTTAGGTGTTGCGGGGGGGCGTACAGATACGCAGTATTTT.

CDR3 DNA sequence: TGTGCCAGCAGCTTAGGACAGTACACAGATACGCAGTATTTT. The encoded protein is CASSLGQYTDTQYF. The genes are TRBV7-9 and TRBJ2-3, with D possibly being TRBD1 (5 bases). Germline V gene lookup returns CDR1 SEHNR and CDR2 FQNEAQ (reference sequence). Trimming removed 1 base from V and 2 bases from J, with 7 bases in between. CDR3 length: 14 residues.

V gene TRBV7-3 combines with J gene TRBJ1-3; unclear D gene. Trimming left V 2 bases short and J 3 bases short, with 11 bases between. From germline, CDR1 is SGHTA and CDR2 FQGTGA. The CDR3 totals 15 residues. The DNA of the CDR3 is TGTGCCAGCAGCTTAGAGCGGGGTAATGGAAACACCATATATTTT. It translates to CASSLERGNGNTIYF.

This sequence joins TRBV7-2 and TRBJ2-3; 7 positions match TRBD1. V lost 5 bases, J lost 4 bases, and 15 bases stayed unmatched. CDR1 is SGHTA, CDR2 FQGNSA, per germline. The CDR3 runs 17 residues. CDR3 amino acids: CASSPMYRGGRADTQYF. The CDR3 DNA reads TGTGCCAGCAGCCCTATGTACAGGGGCGGTCGGGCAGATACGCAGTATTTT.

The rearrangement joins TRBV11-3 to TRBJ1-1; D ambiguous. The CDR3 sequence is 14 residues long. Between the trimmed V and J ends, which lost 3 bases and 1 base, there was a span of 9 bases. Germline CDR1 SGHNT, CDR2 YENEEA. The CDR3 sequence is CASSFSSGNTEAFF. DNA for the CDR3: TGTGCCAGCAGCTTCTCCTCGGGGAACACTGAAGCTTTCTTT.

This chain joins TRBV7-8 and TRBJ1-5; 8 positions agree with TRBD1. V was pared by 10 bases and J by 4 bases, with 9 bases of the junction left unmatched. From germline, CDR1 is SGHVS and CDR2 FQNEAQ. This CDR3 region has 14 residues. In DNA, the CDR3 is TGTGCCACCGAGCAGGGGGCGGTGAATCAGCCCCAGCATTTT. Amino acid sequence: CATEQGAVNQPQHF.

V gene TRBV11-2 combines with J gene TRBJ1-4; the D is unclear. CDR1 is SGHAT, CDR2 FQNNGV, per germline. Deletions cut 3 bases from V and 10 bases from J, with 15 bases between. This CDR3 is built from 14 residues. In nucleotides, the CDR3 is TGTGCCAGCAGCTTGTCCTCATCGTCGGGAAAACTGTTTTTT. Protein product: CASSLSSSSGKLFF.

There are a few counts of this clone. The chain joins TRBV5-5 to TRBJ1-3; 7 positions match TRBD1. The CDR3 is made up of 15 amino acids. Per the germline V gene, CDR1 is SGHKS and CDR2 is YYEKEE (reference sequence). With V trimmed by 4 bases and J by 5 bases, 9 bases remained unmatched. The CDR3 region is CASSAGTAQRNTIYF. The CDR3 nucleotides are TGTGCCAGCAGCGCCGGGACAGCGCAGAGAAACACCATATATTTT.

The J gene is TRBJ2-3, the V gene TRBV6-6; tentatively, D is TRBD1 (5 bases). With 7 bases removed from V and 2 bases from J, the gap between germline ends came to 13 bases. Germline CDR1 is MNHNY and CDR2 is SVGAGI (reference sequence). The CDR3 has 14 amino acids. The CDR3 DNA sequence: TGTGCCAGCATACAGGATACCTACACAGATACGCAGTATTTT. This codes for CASIQDTYTDTQYF.